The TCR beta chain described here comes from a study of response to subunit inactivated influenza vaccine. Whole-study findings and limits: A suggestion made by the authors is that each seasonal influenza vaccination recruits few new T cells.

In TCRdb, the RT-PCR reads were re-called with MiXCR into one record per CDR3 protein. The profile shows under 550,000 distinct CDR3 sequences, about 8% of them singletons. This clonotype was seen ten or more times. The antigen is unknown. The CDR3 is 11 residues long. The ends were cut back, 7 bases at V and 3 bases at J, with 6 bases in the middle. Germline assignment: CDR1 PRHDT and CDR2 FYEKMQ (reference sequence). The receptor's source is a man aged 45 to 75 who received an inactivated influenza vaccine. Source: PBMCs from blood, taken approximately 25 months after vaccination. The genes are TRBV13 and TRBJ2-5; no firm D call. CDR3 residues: CASTREETQYF. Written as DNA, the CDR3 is TGTGCCAGCACAAGGGAAGAGACCCAGTACTTC.